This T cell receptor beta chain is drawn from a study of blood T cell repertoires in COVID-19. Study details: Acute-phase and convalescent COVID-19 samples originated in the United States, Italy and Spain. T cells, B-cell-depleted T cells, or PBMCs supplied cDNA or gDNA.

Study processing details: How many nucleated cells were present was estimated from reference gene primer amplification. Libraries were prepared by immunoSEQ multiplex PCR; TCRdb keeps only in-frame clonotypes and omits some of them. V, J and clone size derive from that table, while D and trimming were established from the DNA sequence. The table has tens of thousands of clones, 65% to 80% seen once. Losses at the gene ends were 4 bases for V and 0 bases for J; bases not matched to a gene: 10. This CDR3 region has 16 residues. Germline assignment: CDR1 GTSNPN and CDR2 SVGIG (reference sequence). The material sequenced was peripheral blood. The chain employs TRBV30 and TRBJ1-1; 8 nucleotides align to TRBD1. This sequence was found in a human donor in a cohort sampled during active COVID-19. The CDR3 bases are TGTGCCTGGACCCGACAGGGGTCGGGGGTGAACACTGAAGCTTTCTTT. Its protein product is CAWTRQGSGVNTEAFF. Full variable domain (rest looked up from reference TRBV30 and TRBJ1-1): SQTIHQWPATLVQPVGSPLSLECTVEGTSNPNLYWYRQAAGRGLQLLFYSVGIGQISSEVPQNLSASRPQDRQFILSSKKLLLSDSGFYLCAWTRQGSGVNTEAFFGQGTRLTVV.